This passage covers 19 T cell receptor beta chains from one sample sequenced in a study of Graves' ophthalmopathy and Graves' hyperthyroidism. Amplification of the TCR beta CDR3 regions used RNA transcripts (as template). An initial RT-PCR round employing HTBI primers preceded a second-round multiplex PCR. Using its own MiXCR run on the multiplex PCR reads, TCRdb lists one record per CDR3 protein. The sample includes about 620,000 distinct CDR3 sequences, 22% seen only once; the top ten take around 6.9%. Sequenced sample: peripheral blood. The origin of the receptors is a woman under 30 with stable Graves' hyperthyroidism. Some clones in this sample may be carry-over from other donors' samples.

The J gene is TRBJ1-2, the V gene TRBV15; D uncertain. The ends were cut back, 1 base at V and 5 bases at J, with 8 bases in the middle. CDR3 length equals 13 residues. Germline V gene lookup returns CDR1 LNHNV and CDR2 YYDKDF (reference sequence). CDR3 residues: CATSRGMEYGYTF. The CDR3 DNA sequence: TGTGCCACCAGCAGAGGAATGGAGTATGGCTACACCTTC.

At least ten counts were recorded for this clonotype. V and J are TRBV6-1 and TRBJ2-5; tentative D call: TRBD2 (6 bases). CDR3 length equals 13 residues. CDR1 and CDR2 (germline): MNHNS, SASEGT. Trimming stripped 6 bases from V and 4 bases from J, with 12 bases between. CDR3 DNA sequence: TGTGCCAGCAGACCTAGCGTCCGAGAGACCCAGTACTTC. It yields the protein CASRPSVRETQYF.

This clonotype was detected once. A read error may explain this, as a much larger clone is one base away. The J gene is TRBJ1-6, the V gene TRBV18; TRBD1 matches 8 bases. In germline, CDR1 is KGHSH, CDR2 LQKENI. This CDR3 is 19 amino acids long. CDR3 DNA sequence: TGTGCCAGCCCACCAATTGCCCATCAGGAACCAGGGGGCGATTCACCCCTCCACTTT. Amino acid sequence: CASPPIAHQEPGGDSPLHF.

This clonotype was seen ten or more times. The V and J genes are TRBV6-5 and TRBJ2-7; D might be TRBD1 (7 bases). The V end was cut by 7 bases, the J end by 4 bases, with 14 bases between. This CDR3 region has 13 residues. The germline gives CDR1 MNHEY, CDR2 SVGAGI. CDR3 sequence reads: CASNSRGVYEQYF. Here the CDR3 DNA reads TGTGCCAGCAATTCCAGGGGGGTATACGAGCAGTACTTC.

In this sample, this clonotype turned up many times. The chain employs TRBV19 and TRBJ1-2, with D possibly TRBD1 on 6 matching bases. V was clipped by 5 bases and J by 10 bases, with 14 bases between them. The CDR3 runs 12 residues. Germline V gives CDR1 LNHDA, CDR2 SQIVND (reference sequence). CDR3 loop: CASSHTGQIYTF. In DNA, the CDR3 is TGTGCCAGTAGTCACACAGGACAGATCTACACCTTC.

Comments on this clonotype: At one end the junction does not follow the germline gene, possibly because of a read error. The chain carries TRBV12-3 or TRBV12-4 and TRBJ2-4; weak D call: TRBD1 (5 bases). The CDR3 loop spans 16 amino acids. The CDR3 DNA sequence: TGTGCCAGCAGTTTAATCTCAGGGTCGGACAAAAACATTAAGTACTTC. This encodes CASSLISGSDKNIKYF.

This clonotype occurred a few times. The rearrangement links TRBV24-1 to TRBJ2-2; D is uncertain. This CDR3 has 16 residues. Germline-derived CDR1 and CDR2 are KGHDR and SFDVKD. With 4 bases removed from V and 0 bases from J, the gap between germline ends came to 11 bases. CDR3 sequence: CATSEAPAPNTGELFF. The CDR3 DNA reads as TGTGCCACCAGTGAGGCCCCGGCCCCGAACACCGGGGAGCTGTTTTTT.

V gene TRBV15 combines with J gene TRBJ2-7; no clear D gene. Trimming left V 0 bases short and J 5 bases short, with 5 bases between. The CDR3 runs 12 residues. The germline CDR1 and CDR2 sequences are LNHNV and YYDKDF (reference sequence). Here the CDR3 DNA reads TGTGCCACCAGCAGAGATCTTAACGAGCAGTACTTC. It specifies CATSRDLNEQYF.

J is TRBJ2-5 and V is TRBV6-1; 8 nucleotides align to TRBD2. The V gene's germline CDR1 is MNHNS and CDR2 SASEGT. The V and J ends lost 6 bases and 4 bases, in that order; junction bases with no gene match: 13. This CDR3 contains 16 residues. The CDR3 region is CASSPLNGGAAETQYF. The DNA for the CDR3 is TGTGCCAGCAGCCCACTGAACGGGGGGGCGGCAGAGACCCAGTACTTC.

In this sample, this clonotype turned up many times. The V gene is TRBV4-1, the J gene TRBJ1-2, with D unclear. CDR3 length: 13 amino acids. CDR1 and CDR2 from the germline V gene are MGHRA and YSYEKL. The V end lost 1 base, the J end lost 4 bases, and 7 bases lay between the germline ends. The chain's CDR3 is CASSQVRSYGYTF. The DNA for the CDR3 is TGCGCCAGCAGCCAAGTTAGGAGCTATGGCTACACCTTC.

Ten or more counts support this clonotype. The CDR3 DNA is TGTGCCATCAGTGACGGAGCGTATGGCTACACCTTC. It is translated as CAISDGAYGYTF. This chain uses TRBV10-3 with TRBJ1-2; no firm D call. The CDR3 length is 12 residues. Looked up from germline, CDR1 is ENHRY and CDR2 is SYGVKD. Trimming removed 3 bases at V and 5 bases at J, with 7 bases between.

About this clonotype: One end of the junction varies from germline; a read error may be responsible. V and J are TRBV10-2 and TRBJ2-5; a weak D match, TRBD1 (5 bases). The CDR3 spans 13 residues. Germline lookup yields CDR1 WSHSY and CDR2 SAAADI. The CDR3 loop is CTSAAVRGETQYF. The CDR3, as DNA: TGCACCAGCGCAGCCGTAAGGGGTGAGACCCAGTACTTC.

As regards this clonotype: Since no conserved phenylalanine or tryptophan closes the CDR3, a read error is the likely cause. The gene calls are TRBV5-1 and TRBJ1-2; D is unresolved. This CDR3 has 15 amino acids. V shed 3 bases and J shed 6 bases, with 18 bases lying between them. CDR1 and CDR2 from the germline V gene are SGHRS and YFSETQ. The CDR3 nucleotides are TGCGCCAGCAGCTCCTCGGGCCTTGGTGGCAATGGCTACACCGTC. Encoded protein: CASSSSGLGGNGYTV.

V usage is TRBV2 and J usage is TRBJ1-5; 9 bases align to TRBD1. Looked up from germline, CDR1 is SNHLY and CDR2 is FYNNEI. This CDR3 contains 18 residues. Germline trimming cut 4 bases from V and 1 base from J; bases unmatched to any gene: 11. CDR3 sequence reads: CASSGTRDRDRSNQPQHF. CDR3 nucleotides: TGTGCCAGCAGTGGGACCCGGGACAGGGATCGGAGCAATCAGCCCCAGCATTTT.

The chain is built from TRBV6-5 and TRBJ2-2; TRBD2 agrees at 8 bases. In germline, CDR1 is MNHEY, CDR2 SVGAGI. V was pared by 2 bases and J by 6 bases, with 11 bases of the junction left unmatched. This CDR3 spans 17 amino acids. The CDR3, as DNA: TGTGCCAGCAGTTACGGGATGGGAGCGGGAGAGGCCGGGGAGCTGTTTTTT. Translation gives CASSYGMGAGEAGELFF.

CDR3 nucleotide sequence: TGCGCCAGCAGCTACGGGACAGGGCGGTTCGATGGCTACACCTTC. This encodes CASSYGTGRFDGYTF. The chain employs TRBV5-1 and TRBJ1-2; 9 positions match TRBD1. Germline trimming cut 3 bases from V and 6 bases from J; bases unmatched to any gene: 9. Germline assignment: CDR1 SGHRS and CDR2 YFSETQ. The CDR3 covers 15 residues.

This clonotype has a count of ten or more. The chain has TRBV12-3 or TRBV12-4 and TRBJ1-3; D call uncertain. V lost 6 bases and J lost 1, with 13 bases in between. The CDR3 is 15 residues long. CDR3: CASSQVWESGNTIYF. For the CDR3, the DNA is TGTGCCAGCAGCCAGGTCTGGGAATCTGGAAACACCATATATTTT.

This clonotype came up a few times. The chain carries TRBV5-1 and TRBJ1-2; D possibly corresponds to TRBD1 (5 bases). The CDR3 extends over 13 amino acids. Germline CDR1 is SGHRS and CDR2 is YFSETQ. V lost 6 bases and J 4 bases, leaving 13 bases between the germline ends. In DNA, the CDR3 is TGCGCCAGCACCCCAGGGCGCGGCTATGGCTACACCTTC. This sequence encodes CASTPGRGYGYTF.

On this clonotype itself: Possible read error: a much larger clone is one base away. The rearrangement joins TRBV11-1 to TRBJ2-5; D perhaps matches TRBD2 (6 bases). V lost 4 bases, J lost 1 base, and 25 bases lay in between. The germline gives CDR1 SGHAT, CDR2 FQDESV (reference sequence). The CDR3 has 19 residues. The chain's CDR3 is CASSSRPPPSGHLQETQYF. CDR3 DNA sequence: TGTGCCAGCAGCTCTCGGCCCCCCCCCAGCGGGCACCTCCAAGAGACCCAGTACTTC.